The rows below give T cell receptor beta chains drawn from one sample of a study of T-cell reconstitution after alpha-beta-depleted transplantation in children. Each CDR3 protein is one row after TCRdb ran MiXCR on the PCR reads. The profile shows approximately 520,000 distinct CDR3 sequences, approximately 30% of them singletons. The sample in question was PBMCs from the stem cell graft donor, obtained from the stem cell graft. Receptors originate from a human donor who donated a stem cell graft to a child with aplastic anemia. Both conserved end residues are part of each CDR3. The order of the fields is J gene, V gene, D gene, clone size, CDR3 protein, CDR3 DNA. D genes are given only for firm matches. Clone size is shown for a subset of rows, as once, few, many or a class of expanded clone.

>TRBJ1-4|TRBV18|-|-
CASSPGGRGSEKLFF
TGTGCCAGCTCGCCCGGGGGAAGGGGGAGTGAAAAACTGTTTTTT
>TRBJ2-5|TRBV7-7|TRBD1|-
CASSPAFGTGYFETQYF
TGTGCCAGCAGCCCTGCATTCGGGACAGGGTATTTCGAGACCCAGTACTTC
>TRBJ1-4|TRBV20-1|TRBD1|-
CSATLGQGNEKLFF
TGCAGTGCTACCTTGGGACAGGGAAATGAAAAACTGTTTTTT
>TRBJ2-7|TRBV20-1|TRBD2|-
CSSGSRGEQYF
TGCTCTAGCGGCTCCCGCGGCGAGCAGTACTTC
>TRBJ2-5|TRBV27|TRBD1|-
CASSSGTAVRETQYF
TGTGCCAGCAGTTCGGGGACAGCCGTGAGGGAGACCCAGTACTTC
>TRBJ2-4|TRBV29-1|-|-
CSVEGSAKNIQYF
TGCAGCGTTGAGGGGTCAGCCAAAAACATTCAGTACTTC
>TRBJ1-5|TRBV30|TRBD1|-
CAWRDKGTDYSNQPQHF
TGTGCCTGGAGAGATAAAGGGACAGACTATAGCAATCAGCCCCAGCATTTT
>TRBJ1-2|TRBV5-5|-|few
CASSLLDTANYGYTF
TGTGCCAGCAGCTTGTTGGACACCGCTAACTATGGCTACACCTTC
>TRBJ1-5|TRBV7-9|TRBD1|many
CASSLGQGDQPQHF
TGTGCCAGCAGCTTAGGACAGGGGGATCAGCCCCAGCATTTT
>TRBJ1-1|TRBV7-9|-|few
CASSLVRPNTEAFF
TGTGCCAGCAGCTTAGTTCGTCCAAACACTGAAGCTTTCTTT
>TRBJ1-2|TRBV12-3/TRBV12-4|-|-
CASSSPGSGYTF
TGTGCCAGCAGTTCCCCGGGGAGCGGCTACACCTTC
>TRBJ2-3|TRBV29-1|TRBD1|few
CSVEYTDRVTDTQYF
TGCAGCGTTGAATATACGGACAGGGTCACAGATACGCAGTATTTT
>TRBJ2-1|TRBV7-2|TRBD1|few
CASSMGQGVKGEQFF
TGTGCCAGCAGCATGGGACAGGGGGTGAAAGGTGAGCAGTTCTTC
>TRBJ2-1|TRBV28|TRBD2|-
CASYRSGLAVREQFF
TGTGCCAGCTACCGATCGGGACTAGCGGTCCGAGAGCAGTTCTTC
>TRBJ2-7|TRBV20-1|-|few
CSARVGLRGEEQYF
TGCAGTGCTAGAGTTGGTCTCAGGGGAGAAGAGCAGTACTTC
>TRBJ1-1|TRBV27|-|-
CASSPPGVATEAFF
TGTGCCAGCAGTCCCCCAGGGGTGGCCACTGAAGCTTTCTTT
>TRBJ1-1|TRBV12-3/TRBV12-4|-|few
CASSFRGGVNTEAFF
TGTGCCAGCAGTTTCAGAGGGGGGGTGAACACTGAAGCTTTCTTT
>TRBJ2-7|TRBV30|-|few
CAWSMDILYEQYF
TGTGCCTGGAGTATGGACATTCTCTACGAGCAGTACTTC
>TRBJ2-7|TRBV19|-|few
CASSPTGSYEQYF
TGTGCCAGTAGCCCTACAGGTTCCTACGAGCAGTACTTC
>TRBJ1-1|TRBV6-1|-|-
CASRVNLRASGTEAFF
TGTGCCAGCAGGGTAAACCTTAGGGCCTCGGGCACTGAAGCTTTCTTT
>TRBJ2-2|TRBV6-1|TRBD1|once
CASSQRTGTNTGELFF
TGTGCCAGCAGTCAACGGACAGGGACGAACACCGGGGAGCTGTTTTTT
>TRBJ1-5|TRBV7-8|-|few
CASSKASPGLVKNQPQHF
TGTGCCAGCAGCAAAGCGAGTCCTGGACTGGTTAAGAATCAGCCCCAGCATTTT
>TRBJ2-1|TRBV5-4|-|-
CASSIDRPNNEQFF
TGTGCCAGCAGCATAGACAGGCCAAACAATGAGCAGTTCTTC
>TRBJ2-1|TRBV20-1|-|-
CSLWDNEQFF
TGCAGCCTGTGGGACAATGAGCAGTTCTTC
>TRBJ1-4|TRBV18|-|-
CASSPPQGLAEKLFF
TGTGCCAGCTCACCACCGCAAGGGCTAGCTGAAAAACTGTTTTTT